Listed below are T cell receptor beta chains from one sample, sequenced in a study of a mutant IDH1 vaccine in newly diagnosed glioma. Their antigens remain unidentified. Generated by immunoSEQ multiplex PCR, the TCRdb table keeps only in-frame clones and is missing some. Among some 62,000 clones listed, roughly four fifths were seen once. The source was PBMCs, collected from a glioma patient whose treatment included an IDH1 peptide vaccine. These receptors were obtained from a man aged 25-45 years with glioma. The CDR3 runs from the conserved cysteine through the conserved F or W. D genes are given only for firm matches. Part of the rows lack a size; the others show once, few, many or a class for expanded clones.

V,size,J,D,DNA,CDR3
TRBV6-4,NA,TRBJ1-2,TRBD1,TGTGCCAGCAGTGTCTCGAGGACAGGCCTGGGTGGCTACACCTTC,CASSVSRTGLGGYTF
TRBV30,few,TRBJ1-6,NA,TGTGCCTGGAATCAGGGAGGGAGAAATTCACCCCTCCACTTT,CAWNQGGRNSPLHF
TRBV4-1,once,TRBJ2-1,TRBD2,TGCGCCAGCAGCCATGCTAGCGGGGGATACAATGAGCAGTTCTTC,CASSHASGGYNEQFF
TRBV19,NA,TRBJ1-2,TRBD1,TGTGCCAGTAGCCTCGGGACAGGGAGGTATGGCTACACCTTC,CASSLGTGRYGYTF
TRBV6-6,NA,TRBJ1-6,NA,TGTGCCAGCAGTCTCGGGGATTCACCCCTCCACTTT,CASSLGDSPLHF
TRBV27,NA,TRBJ1-5,TRBD1,TGTGCCAGCAGGTGGACAGGGTCCAATCAGCCCCAGCATTTT,CASRWTGSNQPQHF
TRBV28,NA,TRBJ1-6,NA,TGTGCCAGCAGTTTCCCAGACCTCTCTTCTTATAATTCACCCCTCCACTTT,CASSFPDLSSYNSPLHF
TRBV6-6,NA,TRBJ1-2,NA,TGTGCCACCGCGCAAGGTTCGGCTAACTATGGCTACACCTTC,CATAQGSANYGYTF
TRBV9,NA,TRBJ2-7,NA,TGTGCCAGCAGCGTAGCGGGCGGAGGAACCTACGAGCAGTACTTC,CASSVAGGGTYEQYF
TRBV18,NA,TRBJ2-7,NA,TGTGCCAGCTCACCACCGAGGCAGTCCTACGAGCAGTACTTC,CASSPPRQSYEQYF
TRBV19,NA,TRBJ2-7,NA,TGTGCCAGTAGTATCTTCGGGGCTTATGAGCCGCAGTACTTC,CASSIFGAYEPQYF
TRBV5-8,NA,TRBJ1-1,NA,TGTGCCAGCAGCTTATTTCGGGACTCAAGGTCTGAAGCTTTCTTT,CASSLFRDSRSEAFF
TRBV29-1,few,TRBJ1-5,NA,TGCAGCGTTAGTTTGGGTAGCAATCAGCCCCAGCATTTT,CSVSLGSNQPQHF
TRBV7-8,NA,TRBJ1-1,TRBD1,TGTGCCAGCAGCCCCCGGACAGGGTGGGGCACTGAAGCTTTCTTT,CASSPRTGWGTEAFF
TRBV27,NA,TRBJ1-6,NA,TGTGCCAGCAGTTTATGGCGGGGGCCCCTCCACTTT,CASSLWRGPLHF
TRBV6-6,NA,TRBJ2-7,NA,TGTGCCAGCAGCAGCTATCCCTACGAGCAGTACTTC,CASSSYPYEQYF
TRBV5-1,NA,TRBJ1-6,NA,TGCGCCAGCAGCCCTGATTCAGGGCACAAAGATAATTCACCCCTCCACTTT,CASSPDSGHKDNSPLHF
TRBV19,NA,TRBJ2-5,NA,TGTGCCAGTACTCACATAAACGACGAGACCCAGTACTTC,CASTHINDETQYF
TRBV10-1,NA,TRBJ1-1,NA,TGCGCCAGCAGAGGAGCTCTGTTGGGTGAAGCTTTCTTT,CASRGALLGEAFF
TRBV19,NA,TRBJ1-4,TRBD1,TGTGCCAGTAGCCCCCGGGACAGCTATAATGAAAAACTGTTTTTT,CASSPRDSYNEKLFF
TRBV15,NA,TRBJ2-1,TRBD2,TGTGCCACCAGCAGACACAAGGGGACTAGCGGGGGTAGTAGGGACAATGAGCAGTTCTTC,CATSRHKGTSGGSRDNEQFF
TRBV29-1,NA,TRBJ2-7,TRBD1,TGCAGCGTTCTAGACAGGGGCTACGAGCAGTACTTC,CSVLDRGYEQYF
TRBV27,NA,TRBJ2-1,NA,TGTGCCAGCAGTTTACGCCCAACACAATACAATGAGCAGTTCTTC,CASSLRPTQYNEQFF
TRBV7-7,NA,TRBJ2-7,NA,TGTGCCAGCAGCATCCAGGGGGGGGAGCAGTACTTC,CASSIQGGEQYF
TRBV7-6,NA,TRBJ2-5,TRBD2,TGTGCCAGCAGCTTAGCCCAGCGGGGGACCCAGTACTTC,CASSLAQRGTQYF
TRBV10-3,NA,TRBJ2-5,NA,TGTGCCATCCGACGGTCCAACGGAGAGACCCAGTACTTC,CAIRRSNGETQYF
TRBV19,NA,TRBJ2-6,NA,TGTGCCACTATGATCTGGGGGTCTGGGGCCAACGTCCTGACTTTC,CATMIWGSGANVLTF
TRBV15,NA,TRBJ2-3,NA,TGTGCCACCAGCCCCGGGCCCCACGTCTCTGATACGCAGTATTTT,CATSPGPHVSDTQYF
TRBV5-4,once,TRBJ2-3,TRBD2,TGTGCCAGCAGCTGGAGCGGGGGGTGGGCAGATACGCAGTATTTT,CASSWSGGWADTQYF
TRBV6-5,NA,TRBJ2-2,NA,TGTGCCAGCAGGCGGGACACCGGGGAGCTGTTTTTT,CASRRDTGELFF
TRBV5-6,once,TRBJ2-7,NA,TGTGCCAGCAGCCCGACGGGATCCTACGAGCAGTACTTC,CASSPTGSYEQYF
TRBV18,NA,TRBJ2-7,NA,TGTGCCAGCTCACCACCCAATCCCTACGAGCAGTACTTC,CASSPPNPYEQYF
TRBV5-4,NA,TRBJ1-1,NA,TGTGCCAGCAGCTTGGCGGGACTCATCATGAACACTGAAGCTTTCTTT,CASSLAGLIMNTEAFF
TRBV5-1,NA,TRBJ2-1,TRBD1,TGCGCCAGCAGCACGGACAGGGCCGGAGGGTCAGAGCAGTTCTTC,CASSTDRAGGSEQFF
TRBV7-9,NA,TRBJ1-2,NA,TGTGCCAGCAGTCTCTCGGCACAAGGGGGATTTAACTATGGCTACACCTTC,CASSLSAQGGFNYGYTF
TRBV19,NA,TRBJ1-1,NA,TGTGCCAGTAGCAGGGCCCCGAACACTGAAGCTTTCTTT,CASSRAPNTEAFF
TRBV18,NA,TRBJ2-5,NA,TGTGCCAGCTCACCGATCCAAGAGACCCAGTACTTC,CASSPIQETQYF
TRBV9,NA,TRBJ2-3,TRBD1,TGTGCCAGCAGTACTATCAGGGGGTCCGGCACAGATACGCAGTATTTT,CASSTIRGSGTDTQYF
TRBV6-4,NA,TRBJ2-5,TRBD2,TGTGCCAGCATTAAGACTAGCGGCTTCGTAATCGGGACCCAGTACTTC,CASIKTSGFVIGTQYF
TRBV25-1,NA,TRBJ1-2,TRBD1,TGTGCCAGCAGTGAAATGGGGGACAGGGTGAATGGCTACACCTTC,CASSEMGDRVNGYTF
TRBV7-9,NA,TRBJ2-7,NA,TGTGCCAGCAGCTTCACCCCCTACGAGCAGTACTTC,CASSFTPYEQYF
TRBV11-2,once,TRBJ2-3,NA,TGTGCCAGCATACGACAACCCAGGGGTACAGATACGCAGTATTTT,CASIRQPRGTDTQYF